Listed here are 7 T cell receptor beta chains from one sample, sequenced in a study of T cells in tuberculosis. Thawed, overnight-rested PBMC were stained with GMM-loaded CD1B tetramer, viability dye and anti-CD3, then sorted. CD1B tetramers were loaded with Rhodococcus equi-derived C32 glucose monomycolate. Data came from immunoSEQ multiplex PCR; TCRdb stores just in-frame clones and leaves some out. The table shows more than 70,000 clones, with approximately 91% occurring only once. Sequences were obtained from CD1b-GMM tetramer-negative cells sorted from PBMCs. These receptors originate from an adult woman with latent tuberculosis.

This chain uses TRBV27 with TRBJ1-1; TRBD1 aligns across 8 bases. After removal of 5 bases from V and 5 bases from J, the junction contained 19 bases not matched to a gene. CDR3 length: 18 amino acids. CDR1 MNHEY and CDR2 SMNVEV come from the germline V gene (reference sequence). CDR3: CASSLRQGRGIGGTEAFF. CDR3 coding DNA: TGTGCCAGCAGTCTCCGACAGGGGCGTGGTATTGGTGGGACTGAAGCTTTCTTT.

The table lists this clone with a count of one. The rearrangement joins TRBV5-6 to TRBJ2-7; D gene unclear. CDR1 is SGHDT, CDR2 YYEEEE, per germline. The CDR3 sequence is 14 residues long. Trimming stripped 4 bases from V and 3 bases from J, with 14 bases between. The CDR3 loop reads CASSNWASYYEQYF. The CDR3 region has the DNA TGTGCCAGCAGCAACTGGGCCTCCTACTACGAGCAGTACTTC.

V usage is TRBV28 and J usage is TRBJ1-5, with 10 bases matching TRBD1. V lost 5 bases to trimming and J lost 0 bases; unmatched junction nucleotides: 1. Germline V gives CDR1 MDHEN, CDR2 SYDVKM. The CDR3 runs to 15 residues. The CDR3 DNA sequence: TGTGCCAGCAGTCGGGACAGGGGTAGCAATCAGCCCCAGCATTTT. Encoded protein: CASSRDRGSNQPQHF.

The rearrangement uses TRBV10-1 and TRBJ2-7, with a tentative D call TRBD1 (6 bases). Germline-derived CDR1 and CDR2 are WNHNN and SYGVQD (reference sequence). V lost 0 bases to trimming and J lost 3 bases, with 6 bases between them. The CDR3 extends over 13 amino acids. This chain's CDR3 is CASSESTGYEQYF. DNA of the CDR3: TGCGCCAGCAGTGAGTCGACAGGCTACGAGCAGTACTTC.

A remark on this clone: One end of the junction is discordant with germline, which a read error may explain. Within the sample, other DNA sequences also encode this same CDR3. The V call is TRBV7-2, the J call TRBJ1-6; no clear D gene. CDR1 SGHTA and CDR2 FQGNSA come from the germline V gene. This CDR3 region has 14 residues. The CDR3, as DNA: TGTGCCAGCAGCTTAGCTGTCCTTAATTCACCCCTCCACTTC. Protein product: CASSLAVLNSPLHF. Combining the CDR3 with reference TRBV7-2 and TRBJ1-6 gives the whole variable domain GAGVSQSPSNKVTEKGKDVELRCDPISGHTALYWYRQSLGQGLEFLIYFQGNSAPDKSGLPSDRFSAERTGGSVSTLTIQRTQQEDSAVYLCASSLAVLNSPLHFGNGTRLTVT.

This clone was counted once. V gene TRBV10-3 combines with J gene TRBJ1-6, with D unclear. The CDR3 sequence is 16 residues long. CDR1 is ENHRY, CDR2 SYGVKD, per germline. The V and J ends lost 0 bases and 3 bases respectively, with 9 bases between them. The CDR3 reads CAISESWPNYNSPLHF. CDR3 nucleotide sequence: TGTGCCATCAGTGAGTCCTGGCCCAACTATAATTCACCCCTCCACTTT.

The CDR3 protein is CASIRDRSSSYNEQFF. CDR3 nucleotide sequence: TGTGCCAGCATCCGTGACAGGTCGAGCTCCTACAATGAGCAGTTCTTC. The chain couples TRBV7-9 to TRBJ2-1; D might be TRBD1 (6 bases). Trimming shortened V by 7 bases and J by 0 bases, and 16 bases separated the two germline ends. The length of the CDR3 is 16 residues. CDR1 and CDR2 (germline): SEHNR, FQNEAQ (reference sequence).